The text below deals with one TCR beta chain. What it binds is not known. Other nucleotide sequences in the sample specify the same CDR3. With 1 base clipped from V and 4 bases from J, the junction kept 4 bases outside the gene matches. Looked up from germline, CDR1 is SGHVS and CDR2 is FQNEAQ. The CDR3 contains 14 residues. These data are taken from a study of cytomegalovirus exposure and HLA in healthy donors. Looking at the study overall: Ancestry clustering placed more than 65% of approximately 420 genotyped donors in the Caucasian-associated cluster. The study, taken as a whole, reports: Testing in vitro showed a few CMV-associated chains specific for CMV antigens.

With 60 Vbeta and 13 Jbeta primers, the PCR was carried out. TCRdb keeps only in-frame clones here, not all; method: immunoSEQ multiplex PCR. The sample includes about 210,000 clones, about 88% of them seen just once. Sequencing input: PBMCs. This receptor was taken from a girl aged 2 to 9 in good health and CMV-seronegative. The chain uses TRBV7-8 and TRBJ2-7; 7 bases match TRBD1. The CDR3 region is CASSLDRGLYEQYF. The DNA of the CDR3 is TGTGCCAGCAGCTTAGACAGGGGTTTGTACGAGCAGTACTTC.